Listed here are 14 T cell receptor beta chains from one sample, sequenced in a study of T cell changes during pregnancy in multiple sclerosis. The repertoire was sequenced with immunoSEQ multiplex PCR; TCRdb's copy has only in-frame clones and lacks some. This sample has some 70,000 clones; approximately 91% occur once, and the top ten carry about 3.5%. The sample in question was peripheral blood, obtained before pregnancy. The origin of the receptors is a female donor with multiple sclerosis, enrolled in a pregnancy study.

This clone has only one observation. V is TRBV5-1 and J is TRBJ1-1; perhaps TRBD1 as D (6 bases). Per germline, CDR1 SGHRS and CDR2 YFSETQ. This CDR3 contains 13 residues. V lost 6 bases and J 11 bases, leaving 20 bases between the germline ends. CDR3 region: CASTNRGSGVAFF. CDR3 DNA: TGCGCCAGCACGAATAGGGGGTCCGGGGTCGCTTTCTTT.

The sample holds one count of this clone. The chain couples TRBV5-1 to TRBJ2-4, with unresolved D. The CDR3 totals 13 residues. V lost 5 bases, J lost 0 bases, and 6 bases lay in between. CDR1 is SGHRS, CDR2 YFSETQ, per germline. CDR3 in DNA: TGCGCCAGCAGTTCCCTAGCCAAAAACATTCAGTACTTC. It yields the protein CASSSLAKNIQYF.

CDR3 nucleotides: TGTGCCAGCAGTGGGCGGGGGACGGGGGACACTGAAGCTTTCTTT. It yields the protein CASSGRGTGDTEAFF. The chain carries TRBV6-1 and TRBJ1-1; D might be TRBD1 (5 bases). Trimming removed 4 bases at V and 3 bases at J, with 15 bases between. Germline CDR1 reads MNHNS; CDR2 reads SASEGT. The CDR3 spans 15 residues.

This chain connects TRBV7-9 to TRBJ1-6, with D unresolved. Between the trimmed V and J ends, which lost 1 base and 9 bases, there was a span of 16 bases. Germline V gene sequence: CDR1 SEHNR, CDR2 FQNEAQ (reference sequence). This CDR3 has 16 amino acids. The CDR3 DNA is TGTGCCAGCAGCTTAGTAACCGGGATGTTTGGTTCACCCCTCCACTTT. Its translation: CASSLVTGMFGSPLHF.

This chain links TRBV6-5 with TRBJ2-1, with a possible D match to TRBD2 (5 bases). Germline V gene lookup returns CDR1 MNHEY and CDR2 SVGAGI. V lost 8 bases, J lost 3 bases, and 11 bases lay in between. This CDR3 is built from 13 residues. CDR3 protein: CASWLAGYNEQFF. The CDR3 nucleotides are TGTGCCAGCTGGCTGGCGGGCTACAATGAGCAGTTCTTC.

A single count supports this clone. This rearrangement joins TRBV5-5 to TRBJ1-1, with 11 bases that match TRBD1. V lost 4 bases to trimming and J lost 10 bases; unmatched junction nucleotides: 21. CDR1 is SGHKS, CDR2 YYEKEE, per germline (reference sequence). The CDR3 runs 18 residues. CDR3 sequence reads: CASSETDRTGGERTGAFF. CDR3 DNA sequence: TGTGCCAGCAGCGAAACAGATCGGACAGGGGGCGAGAGGACGGGAGCTTTCTTT.

CDR3 sequence reads: CSVGQGTDYGYTF. CDR3 bases: TGCAGCGTTGGCCAAGGGACAGACTATGGCTACACCTTC. The chain couples TRBV29-1 to TRBJ1-2, with 7 bases fitting TRBD1. The CDR3 runs to 13 residues. V was pared by 4 bases and J by 3 bases, with 5 bases of the junction left unmatched. Germline V gene lookup returns CDR1 SQVTM and CDR2 ANQGSEA.

The rearrangement joins TRBV29-1 to TRBJ1-2; 10 bases fit TRBD1. Germline V gene lookup returns CDR1 SQVTM and CDR2 ANQGSEA. The CDR3 totals 15 residues. V lost 6 bases and J lost 4; bases outside the gene matches: 11. The CDR3 sequence: CSVLSQDRGSYGYTF. The CDR3 coding sequence is TGCAGCGTGCTTAGCCAGGACAGGGGGTCCTATGGCTACACCTTC.

The V and J genes are TRBV2 and TRBJ1-1, with D perhaps TRBD1 (5 bases). The CDR3 is 15 residues long. Per germline, CDR1 SNHLY and CDR2 FYNNEI. The V gene lost 5 bases and the J gene lost 4 bases, with 17 bases spanning the gap. The CDR3 region has the DNA TGTGCCAGCAGTTCTCCCGGACATCCTCGCACTGAAGCTTTCTTT. Translation gives CASSSPGHPRTEAFF.

About this clone itself: At the DNA level, this CDR3 is encoded by other sequences in the same sample as well. The CDR3 DNA sequence: TGTGCCAGCAGCGGGACAGGGGGCACTAACTATGGCTACACCTTC. Protein product: CASSGTGGTNYGYTF. This chain joins TRBV28 and TRBJ1-2, with TRBD1 identical over 12 bases. The V segment lost 6 bases and the J segment 0 bases; nucleotides outside the gene matches: 2. Germline V CDR1 and CDR2: MDHEN, SYDVKM. This CDR3 region has 15 residues.

CDR3 bases: TGTGCCAGTACCACGGCAGACAGCGTCTATGGCTACACCTTC. It is translated as CASTTADSVYGYTF. J is TRBJ1-2 and V is TRBV19, with D maybe TRBD1 (5 bases). V was trimmed by 7 bases and J by 4 bases, leaving 16 bases between them. Germline assignment: CDR1 LNHDA and CDR2 SQIVND (reference sequence). The CDR3 sequence is 14 residues long.

The chain links TRBV7-2 to TRBJ2-1; no firm D call. The CDR3 contains 13 residues. CDR1 and CDR2 (germline): SGHTA, FQGNSA. V lost 2 bases and J lost 8, with 10 bases in between. The CDR3 loop reads CASSLWSIDEQFF. The CDR3 DNA follows: TGTGCCAGCAGCTTATGGAGTATAGATGAGCAGTTCTTC. The variable domain in full, with the rest retrieved from reference TRBV7-2 and TRBJ2-1, is GAGVSQSPSNKVTEKGKDVELRCDPISGHTALYWYRQSLGQGLEFLIYFQGNSAPDKSGLPSDRFSAERTGGSVSTLTIQRTQQEDSAVYLCASSLWSIDEQFFGPGTRLTVL.

The V and J genes are TRBV6-6 and TRBJ2-1; 13 nucleotides line up with TRBD2. Trimming cost V 8 bases and J 4 bases; bases outside gene matches: 8. Per the germline V gene, CDR1 is MNHNY and CDR2 is SVGAGI (reference sequence). This CDR3 is 16 amino acids long. The CDR3 here is CASGRTSGSYYNEQFF. CDR3 sequence (DNA): TGTGCCAGCGGGAGGACTAGCGGGAGCTATTACAATGAGCAGTTCTTC.

The CDR3 sequence: CASSYDRRNTEAFF. The DNA of the CDR3 is TGTGCCAGCAGTTACGATCGCAGGAACACTGAAGCTTTCTTT. The chain recombines TRBV6-5 with TRBJ1-1, with no clear D. This CDR3 is built from 14 residues. Germline V lookup: CDR1 MNHEY, CDR2 SVGAGI. V lost 2 bases and J lost 1, with 8 bases in between.